The source of this T cell receptor beta chain is a study of metastatic and nonmetastatic thyroid tumors. TCRdb re-called clones from the PCR reads using MiXCR. This sample carries about 82,000 clones, 9.5% to 15% of them seen once, and the ten largest clones take roughly 9.6%. The germline CDR1 and CDR2 sequences are SEHNR and FQNEAQ (reference sequence). J gave up 3 bases and V 5 bases, and 0 bases lay outside the gene matches. The CDR3 runs to 13 residues. This clone was detected only a few times. No patient had received any treatment before thyroid surgery. The clonotype comes from a female donor with papillary thyroid cancer or a benign thyroid nodule (not recorded which). Some clones in this sample may be carry-over from other donors' samples. Sequencing was carried out using tumor tissue. The chain links TRBV7-9 to TRBJ1-4; TRBD1 matches at 7 bases. Written as DNA, the CDR3 is TGTGCCAGCAGCGGACAGGCTAATGAAAAACTGTTTTTT. Translating it yields CASSGQANEKLFF.